Below, one T cell receptor (beta chain) is given with its context. Its cognate antigen is unknown. This sample was taken from a study of post-analysis software for immune sequencing data. Study at large: Patients with relapsing-remitting, secondary progressive and progressive-relapsing multiple sclerosis courses were all represented.

Study-level points and caveats: Four or five TRBV segments were more frequent in patients than controls; TRBV5-6, TRBV5-1 and TRBV20-1 belonged to this group.

Built from TCR beta cDNA, the libraries had unique molecular identifiers in them. Each CDR3 protein is one row after TCRdb ran MiXCR on the PCR reads. The profile shows hundreds of thousands of distinct CDR3 sequences, about 50% of them singletons. Deletions cut 4 bases from V and 2 bases from J, with 12 bases between. CDR3 length: 14 amino acids. CDR1 is MNHEY, CDR2 SMNVEV, per germline (reference sequence). Sequenced input: blood. V is TRBV27 and J is TRBJ2-7; maybe TRBD1 (6 bases). The sequence was obtained from a girl between 10 and 17 years old with multiple sclerosis. The CDR3 protein is CASSSQGSPYEQYF. The CDR3 nucleotides are TGTGCCAGCAGTTCCCAGGGGAGCCCCTACGAGCAGTACTTC.